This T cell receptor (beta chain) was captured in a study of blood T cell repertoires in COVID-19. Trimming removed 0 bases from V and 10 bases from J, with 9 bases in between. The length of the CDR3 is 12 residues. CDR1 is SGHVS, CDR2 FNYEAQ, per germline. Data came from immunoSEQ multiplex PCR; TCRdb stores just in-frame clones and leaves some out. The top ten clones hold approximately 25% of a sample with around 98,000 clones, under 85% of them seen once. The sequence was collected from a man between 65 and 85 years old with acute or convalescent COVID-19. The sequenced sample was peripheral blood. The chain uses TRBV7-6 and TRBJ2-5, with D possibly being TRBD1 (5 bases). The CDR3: CASSLARTFQYF. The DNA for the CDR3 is TGTGCCAGCAGCTTAGCACGGACATTCCAGTACTTC.